The 23 T cell receptor beta chains below come from one sample, sequenced in a study of control samples from healthy donors and cancer patients. TCRdb's copy holds only in-frame clones and misses some; the assay was immunoSEQ multiplex PCR. The sample records 210,000 or so clones, about 90% being singletons. Specimen: blood. Receptors were obtained from a man between 25 and 39 years old in good health.

This clone is a singleton in its sample. The CDR3 bases are TGTGCCAGCAGCGCGGGACAGAGTTCTGTCTACGAGCAGTACTTC. Residues: CASSAGQSSVYEQYF. This chain connects TRBV5-4 to TRBJ2-7, with a weak D call TRBD1 (7 bases). Germline assignment: CDR1 SGHNT and CDR2 YYREEE (reference sequence). The V end lost 4 bases, the J end lost 3 bases, and 17 bases lay between the germline ends. The CDR3 sequence is 15 residues long.

This clone was counted a single time. The chain uses TRBV7-2 and TRBJ1-1, with D possibly TRBD1 on 5 matching bases. Trimming left V 1 base short and J 1 base short, with 13 bases between. This CDR3 has 16 residues. Germline loops: CDR1 SGHTA, CDR2 FQGNSA. CDR3 protein: CASSLGLRGGNTEAFF. CDR3 nucleotide sequence: TGTGCCAGCAGCTTAGGGTTAAGGGGAGGGAACACTGAAGCTTTCTTT.

V and J are TRBV9 and TRBJ1-1, with 8 bases aligning to TRBD1. This CDR3 comprises 16 residues. Losses at the gene ends were 0 bases for V and 1 base for J; bases not matched to a gene: 5. The germline gives CDR1 SGDLS, CDR2 YYNGEE. In DNA, the CDR3 is TGTGCCAGCAGCGTAGGGGTCCAGGGGGCGAACACTGAAGCTTTCTTT. Translation gives CASSVGVQGANTEAFF.

The chain has TRBV10-1 and TRBJ1-6; D is unresolved. The V gene's germline CDR1 is WNHNN and CDR2 SYGVQD (reference sequence). The CDR3 contains 11 residues. Trimming removed 7 bases from V and 9 bases from J, with 7 bases in between. The CDR3 sequence: CASTDGSPLHF. The CDR3 bases are TGCGCCAGCACAGACGGTTCACCCCTCCACTTT.

This chain links TRBV19 with TRBJ1-6, with TRBD1 as a possible D gene (5 bases). Germline assignment: CDR1 LNHDA and CDR2 SQIVND (reference sequence). This CDR3 is 18 amino acids long. The germline V and J ends were trimmed by 8 bases and 0 bases, with 20 bases remaining between them. CDR3 sequence: CASHSSLPGGSYNSPLHF. DNA for the CDR3: TGTGCCAGTCATTCGTCGCTCCCGGGGGGCTCCTATAATTCACCCCTCCACTTT.

This chain links TRBV4-2 with TRBJ1-4, with 10 bases identical to TRBD1. The CDR3 spans 14 residues. The V gene's germline CDR1 is LGHNA and CDR2 YNFKEQ. The ends lost 2 bases at V and 8 bases at J; junction bases unmatched: 2. This chain's CDR3 is CASSQQDRGEKLFF. The CDR3 DNA reads as TGTGCCAGCAGCCAACAGGACAGGGGGGAAAAACTGTTTTTT.

The chain couples TRBV5-8 to TRBJ2-1; D gene ambiguous. Trimming took 0 bases from V and 9 from J, leaving 7 bases between them. Germline CDR1 reads SGHTS; CDR2 reads YDEGEE. The CDR3 spans 12 residues. The CDR3 region has the DNA TGTGCCAGCAGCTTGGAGCTCCCTGAGCAGTTCTTC. Translating it yields CASSLELPEQFF.

The rearrangement links TRBV5-1 to TRBJ2-7; the match to TRBD2 covers 7 bases. The CDR3 is made up of 14 amino acids. The V segment lost 3 bases and the J segment 3 bases; nucleotides outside the gene matches: 6. Germline assignment: CDR1 SGHRS and CDR2 YFSETQ. CDR3: CASSWGGYNYEQYF. The CDR3 coding sequence is TGCGCCAGCAGCTGGGGAGGGTACAACTACGAGCAGTACTTC. The variable domain in full, with the rest retrieved from reference TRBV5-1 and TRBJ2-7, is KAGVTQTPRYLIKTRGQQVTLSCSPISGHRSVSWYQQTPGQGLQFLFEYFSETQRNKGNFPGRFSGRQFSNSRSEMNVSTLELGDSALYLCASSWGGYNYEQYFGPGTRLTVT.

This clone was seen only a few times. V is TRBV19 and J is TRBJ1-2; a possible D gene is TRBD1 (5 bases). The ends were cut back, 0 bases at V and 8 bases at J, with 16 bases in the middle. The germline CDR1 and CDR2 sequences are LNHDA and SQIVND (reference sequence). This CDR3 is built from 15 residues. CDR3 in amino acids: CASSIDGGTGRGYTF. The CDR3 DNA is TGTGCCAGTAGTATAGATGGCGGAACAGGTCGAGGCTACACCTTC.

The rearrangement joins TRBV6-5 to TRBJ2-1; possible D gene TRBD1, 6 bases. Trimming shortened V by 11 bases and J by 8 bases, and 16 bases separated the two germline ends. The CDR3 length is 12 residues. The germline V gene encodes CDR1 MNHEY and CDR2 SVGAGI. CDR3 bases: TGTGCCGTCCGCAGGGGTGTAGATGAGCAGTTCTTC. This translates into CAVRRGVDEQFF.

The chain joins TRBV27 to TRBJ2-1; 8 nucleotides line up with TRBD1. Per the germline V gene, CDR1 is MNHEY and CDR2 is SMNVEV (reference sequence). The length of the CDR3 is 13 residues. V gave up 5 bases and J gave up 7 bases; unmatched junction bases: 4. The CDR3 DNA is TGTGCCAGCAGTATATACAGGGGGAATGAGCAGTTCTTC. It translates to CASSIYRGNEQFF.

This rearrangement joins TRBV7-9 to TRBJ1-4; D not certain. Germline V lookup: CDR1 SEHNR, CDR2 FQNEAQ (reference sequence). The CDR3 is 13 residues long. V dropped 6 bases and J dropped 8 bases, with 13 bases sitting between them. The CDR3 protein is CASSPTGVEKLFF. CDR3 DNA sequence: TGTGCCAGCAGTCCCACCGGGGTAGAAAAACTGTTTTTT.

V and J are TRBV5-6 and TRBJ2-1; maybe TRBD2 (6 bases). Germline CDR1 and CDR2: SGHDT and YYEEEE. The length of the CDR3 is 14 residues. V lost 2 bases and J 8 bases, leaving 14 bases between the germline ends. The CDR3 reads CASSFRAGGDEQFF. CDR3 DNA: TGTGCCAGCAGCTTTCGGGCAGGAGGGGATGAGCAGTTCTTC.

This sequence joins TRBV5-1 and TRBJ1-4; TRBD1 might be the D (5 bases). The length of the CDR3 is 15 residues. Germline CDR1 SGHRS, CDR2 YFSETQ. The germline V and J ends were trimmed by 4 bases and 5 bases, with 15 bases remaining between them. The CDR3 spells CASSPTALTNEKLFF. CDR3 DNA: TGCGCCAGCAGCCCGACAGCCCTCACCAATGAAAAACTGTTTTTT.

CDR3 loop: CASSQKDLGTEAFF. The CDR3 DNA is TGTGCCAGCAGCCAGAAAGATTTAGGCACTGAAGCTTTCTTT. The chain links TRBV4-2 to TRBJ1-1; D unresolved. V lost 3 bases to trimming and J lost 4 bases, with 12 bases between them. This CDR3 region has 14 residues. Germline loops: CDR1 LGHNA, CDR2 YNFKEQ.

The V and J genes are TRBV27 and TRBJ2-3; possible D gene TRBD1, 5 bases. The germline V gene has CDR1 MNHEY and CDR2 SMNVEV (reference sequence). Trimming removed 2 bases from V and 3 bases from J, with 9 bases in between. This CDR3 spans 14 amino acids. Written as DNA, the CDR3 is TGTGCCAGCAGTTTAGGGCCAGGGACAGATACGCAGTATTTT. Residues: CASSLGPGTDTQYF.

J is TRBJ2-1 and V is TRBV5-1; 8 bases match TRBD1. In germline, CDR1 is SGHRS, CDR2 YFSETQ. The CDR3 runs to 13 residues. V was pared by 4 bases and J by 9 bases, with 6 bases of the junction left unmatched. CDR3: CASSGQGQGEQFF. Written as DNA, the CDR3 is TGCGCCAGCAGCGGACAGGGCCAGGGTGAGCAGTTCTTC.

The chain joins TRBV21-1 to TRBJ2-7; the table's TRBD2 call for D was not verified on the DNA. TRBV21-1 is a recognized pseudogene. This CDR3 has 14 amino acids. CDR3 DNA: TGTGCCAGCAGCAAAGTAGTGGCGGGGTCCGAGCAGTACTTC. Its protein is CASSKVVAGSEQYF.

The rearrangement joins TRBV4-1 to TRBJ2-5; D uncertain. Per germline, CDR1 MGHRA and CDR2 YSYEKL. This CDR3 region has 13 residues. Trimming removed 1 base at V and 10 bases at J, with 13 bases between. CDR3 sequence (DNA): TGCGCCAGCAGCCAAGGCGCAGAAATAAGCCAGTACTTC. It specifies CASSQGAEISQYF.

This CDR3 reads CASSGQGTFYSNQPQHF. CDR3 nucleotide sequence: TGTGCCAGCAGTGGGCAGGGGACATTCTATAGCAATCAGCCCCAGCATTTT. The chain links TRBV6-2 or TRBV6-3 to TRBJ1-5, with a possible D match to TRBD1 (6 bases). V was pared by 5 bases and J by 0 bases, with 17 bases between. In germline, CDR1 is MNHEY, CDR2 SVGEGT. This CDR3 has 17 residues.

V usage is TRBV5-8 and J usage is TRBJ1-1, with TRBD1 as a possible D gene (5 bases). Germline loops: CDR1 SGHTS, CDR2 YDEGEE. V gave up 6 bases and J gave up 1 base, with 10 bases separating them. CDR3 length: 13 amino acids. The CDR3 DNA is TGTGCCAGCAACATACAGGAGAACACTGAAGCTTTCTTT. This translates into CASNIQENTEAFF.

The chain links TRBV29-1 to TRBJ1-1, with a weak D call TRBD1 (5 bases). The germline CDR1 and CDR2 sequences are SQVTM and ANQGSEA. The CDR3 extends over 13 amino acids. Deletions cut 4 bases from V and 1 base from J, with 10 bases between. CDR3 in amino acids: CSVGGRANTEAFF. The CDR3 DNA reads TGCAGCGTTGGGGGCAGGGCGAACACTGAAGCTTTCTTT.

The chain uses TRBV5-1 and TRBJ1-4, with 9 bases aligning to TRBD1. The CDR3 is 17 residues long. The trim removed 3 bases at V and 3 bases at J, leaving 9 bases unmatched. Germline V lookup: CDR1 SGHRS, CDR2 YFSETQ. This CDR3 is CASSYGTGRSPNEKLFF. The CDR3 DNA follows: TGCGCCAGCAGCTATGGGACAGGGAGGTCGCCTAATGAAAAACTGTTTTTT.